The clone carrying this T cell receptor (beta chain) was detected ten times or more. Its antigen is currently unknown. The data were obtained in a study of T-cell reconstitution after alpha-beta-depleted transplantation in children. Preparation of the TCRbeta library used unique molecular identifiers. Via MiXCR, TCRdb re-called the PCR reads, giving one row per CDR3 protein. The sample yields 200,000 or so distinct CDR3 sequences, about 6% seen once. V was shortened by 4 bases and J by 3 bases, with 9 bases between the two germline ends. The V gene's germline CDR1 is SQVTM and CDR2 ANQGSEA. The CDR3 is 12 amino acids. Study-wide findings and caveats: Newly generated T cells supplied most T-cell counts and diversity one year post-transplant. After transplant, at about two months, alpha-beta T cells were reportedly derived from several hundred expanded graft clones. Surviving recipient T cells and thymic progenitors underlay high day-60 TCRbeta diversity in some patients.

The source material was PBMCs, sampled before TCRalphabeta/CD19-depleted stem cell transplant. The TCR originated in a girl under three years old with combined immunodeficiency, due to receive a stem cell transplant. This chain links TRBV29-1 with TRBJ2-5, with no clear D. The CDR3 DNA is TGCAGCGTTGTTTCAGGAGAAGAGACCCAGTACTTC. Translating gives CSVVSGEETQYF.